Here is one T cell receptor beta chain with its context. This specimen belongs to a study of blood T cell repertoires in COVID-19. Turning to the study itself: Acute-phase and convalescent COVID-19 samples originated in the United States, Italy and Spain. Sample material is recorded as cDNA or gDNA derived from T cells, B-cell-depleted T cells, or PBMCs.

Original data processing: Estimated nucleated cell counts came from reference gene primer amplification. Here immunoSEQ multiplex PCR was the method, and the copy in TCRdb shows in-frame clones only, minus some. V and J calls and clone size are as listed in that table; D and trimming were resolved from the DNA. The sample lists approximately 98,000 clones; 88% were seen once. The CDR3 covers 13 residues. Germline V gene data show CDR1 as SGHVS and CDR2 as FQNEAQ. Trimming took 5 bases from V and 6 from J; bases not matched to a gene: 7. This TCR was recovered from a human donor in a cohort sampled during active COVID-19. Sequenced sample: peripheral blood. The chain couples TRBV7-8 to TRBJ2-7, with 7 bases aligning to TRBD1. In nucleotides, the CDR3 is TGTGCCAGCAGCGACAGGGCCCTTGGCGAGCAGTACTTC. As protein: CASSDRALGEQYF.